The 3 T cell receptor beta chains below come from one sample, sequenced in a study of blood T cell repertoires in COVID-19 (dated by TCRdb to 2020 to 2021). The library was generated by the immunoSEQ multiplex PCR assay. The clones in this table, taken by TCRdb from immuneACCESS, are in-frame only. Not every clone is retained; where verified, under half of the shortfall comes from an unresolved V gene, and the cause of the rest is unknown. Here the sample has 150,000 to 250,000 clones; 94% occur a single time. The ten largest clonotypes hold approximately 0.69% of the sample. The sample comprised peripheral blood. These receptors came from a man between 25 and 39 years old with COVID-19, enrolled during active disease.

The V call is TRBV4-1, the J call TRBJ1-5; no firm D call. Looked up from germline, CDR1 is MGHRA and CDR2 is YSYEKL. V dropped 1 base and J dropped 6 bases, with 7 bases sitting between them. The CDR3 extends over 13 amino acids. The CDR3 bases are TGCGCCAGCAGCCAAGGTTCCCGTCAGCCCCAGCATTTT. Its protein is CASSQGSRQPQHF.

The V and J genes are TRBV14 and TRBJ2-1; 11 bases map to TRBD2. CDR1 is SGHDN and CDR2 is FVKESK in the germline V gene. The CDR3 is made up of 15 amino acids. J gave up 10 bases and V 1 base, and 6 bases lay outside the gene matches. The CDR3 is CASSQVAGGRGEQFF. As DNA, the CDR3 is TGTGCCAGCAGCCAAGTAGCGGGGGGGCGAGGGGAGCAGTTCTTC.

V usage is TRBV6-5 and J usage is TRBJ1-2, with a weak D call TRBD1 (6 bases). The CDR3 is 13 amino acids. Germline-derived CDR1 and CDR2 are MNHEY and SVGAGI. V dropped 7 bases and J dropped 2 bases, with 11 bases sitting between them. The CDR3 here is CASTRGGNYGYTF. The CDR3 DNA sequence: TGTGCCAGCACCAGAGGGGGAAACTATGGCTACACCTTC.